This T cell receptor (beta chain) was recorded in a study of T cells and Merkel cell carcinoma outcomes. General study results and limits: Repertoire plus T-cell density reportedly predicted Merkel cell carcinoma outcomes.

With 1 base removed from V and 9 bases from J, the gap between germline ends came to 7 bases. Germline assignment: CDR1 LGHNT and CDR2 FRNRAP. This CDR3 is 12 amino acids long. The table came from immunoSEQ multiplex PCR; TCRdb's copy has only in-frame clones and leaves some out. The sample lists some 15,000 clones, 80% to 90% occurring once. About this clone itself: Its antigen is as yet unknown.

The sequencing sample was made of tumor tissue from Merkel cell carcinoma. This clonotype was sampled from a human donor with Merkel cell carcinoma. The chain uses TRBV12-5 and TRBJ2-1, with a weak D call TRBD1 (6 bases). The CDR3 DNA reads as TGTGCTAGTGGTTTGGAGGGGGTTGAGCAGTTCTTC. Its protein product is CASGLEGVEQFF.